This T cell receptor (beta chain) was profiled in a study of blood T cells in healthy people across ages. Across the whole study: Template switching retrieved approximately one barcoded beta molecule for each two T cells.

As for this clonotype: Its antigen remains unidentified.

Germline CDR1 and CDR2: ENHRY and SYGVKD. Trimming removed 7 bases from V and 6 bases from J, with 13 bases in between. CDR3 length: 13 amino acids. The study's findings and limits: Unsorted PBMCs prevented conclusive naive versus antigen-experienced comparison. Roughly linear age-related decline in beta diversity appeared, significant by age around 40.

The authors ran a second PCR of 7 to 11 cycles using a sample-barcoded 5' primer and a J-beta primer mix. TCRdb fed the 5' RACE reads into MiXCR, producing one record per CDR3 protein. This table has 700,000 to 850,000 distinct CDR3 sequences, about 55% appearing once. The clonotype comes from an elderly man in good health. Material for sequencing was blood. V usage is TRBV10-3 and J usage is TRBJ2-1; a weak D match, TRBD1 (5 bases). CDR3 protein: CAITVQDLNEQFF. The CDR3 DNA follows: TGTGCCATCACCGTACAGGACCTCAATGAGCAGTTCTTC.